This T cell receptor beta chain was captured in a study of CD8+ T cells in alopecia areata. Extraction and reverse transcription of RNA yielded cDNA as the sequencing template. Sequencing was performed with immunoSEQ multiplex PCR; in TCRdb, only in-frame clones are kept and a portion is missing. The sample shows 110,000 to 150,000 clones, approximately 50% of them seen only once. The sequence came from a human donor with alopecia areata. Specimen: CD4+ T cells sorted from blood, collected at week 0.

CDR3 amino acids: CASSPLDRWGEQFF. As DNA, the CDR3 is TGTGCCAGCAGCCCTTTGGACAGGTGGGGTGAGCAGTTCTTC. The rearrangement joins TRBV14 to TRBJ2-1, with 7 bases identical to TRBD1. V lost 4 bases, J lost 9 bases, and 9 bases stayed unmatched. The CDR3 consists of 14 residues. Per germline, CDR1 SGHDN and CDR2 FVKESK.